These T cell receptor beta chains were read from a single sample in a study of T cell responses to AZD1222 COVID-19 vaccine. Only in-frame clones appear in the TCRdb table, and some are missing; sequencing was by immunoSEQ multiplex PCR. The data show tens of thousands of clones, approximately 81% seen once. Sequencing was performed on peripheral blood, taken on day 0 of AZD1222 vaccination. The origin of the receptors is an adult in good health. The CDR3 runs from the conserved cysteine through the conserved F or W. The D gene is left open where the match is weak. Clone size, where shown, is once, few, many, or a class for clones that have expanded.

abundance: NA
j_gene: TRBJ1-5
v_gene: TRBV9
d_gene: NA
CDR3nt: TGTGCCAGCAGCAGGGGAAACCAGCCCCAGCATTTT
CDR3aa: CASSRGNQPQHF

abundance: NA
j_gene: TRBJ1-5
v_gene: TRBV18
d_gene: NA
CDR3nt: TGTGCCAGCTCACCAGGGGAGGGTTGGCGCAATCAGCCCCAGCATTTT
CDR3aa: CASSPGEGWRNQPQHF

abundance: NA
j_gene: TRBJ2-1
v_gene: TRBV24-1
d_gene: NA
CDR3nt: TGTGCCACCAGTGATCCCAGCTTGCCTGGGACATTCACTTCGGATGAGCAGTTCTTC
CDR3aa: CATSDPSLPGTFTSDEQFF

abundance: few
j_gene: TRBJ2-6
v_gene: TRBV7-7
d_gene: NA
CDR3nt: TGTGCTAGCAGTCGGTTGGGACACCAGATTCGCTCTGGGGCCAACGTCCTGACTTTC
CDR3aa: CASSRLGHQIRSGANVLTF

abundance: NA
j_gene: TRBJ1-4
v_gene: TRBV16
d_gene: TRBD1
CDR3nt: TGTGCCAGCAGCCGCCTCGCGGGACAGGAGAATGAAAAACTGTTTTTT
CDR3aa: CASSRLAGQENEKLFF

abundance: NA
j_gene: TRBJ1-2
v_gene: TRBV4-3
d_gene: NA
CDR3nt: TGCGCCAGCAGCCAAGATGGCAGGGAGGGCTATGGCTACACCTTC
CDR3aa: CASSQDGREGYGYTF

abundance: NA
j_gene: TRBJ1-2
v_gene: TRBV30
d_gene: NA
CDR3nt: TGTGCCTGGAGTAAAAAAGACAACTATGGCTACACCTTC
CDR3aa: CAWSKKDNYGYTF

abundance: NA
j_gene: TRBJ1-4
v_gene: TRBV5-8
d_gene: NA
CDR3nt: TGTGCCAGCAGCTGGGACCCGAGGGAAAAACTGTTTTTT
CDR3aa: CASSWDPREKLFF

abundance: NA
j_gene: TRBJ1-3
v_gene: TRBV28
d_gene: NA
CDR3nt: TGTGCCAGCAGTTTTCCCGGAAGGAACACCATATATTTT
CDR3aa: CASSFPGRNTIYF

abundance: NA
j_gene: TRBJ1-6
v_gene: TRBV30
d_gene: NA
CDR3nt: TGTGCCTGGACCCTCCCTCTGAACTCCTATAATTCACCCCTCCACTTT
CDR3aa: CAWTLPLNSYNSPLHF

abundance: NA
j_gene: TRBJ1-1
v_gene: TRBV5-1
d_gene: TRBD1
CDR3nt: TGCGCCAGCAGCTTTGGACAGGGTCGGACTGAAGCTTTCTTT
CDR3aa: CASSFGQGRTEAFF

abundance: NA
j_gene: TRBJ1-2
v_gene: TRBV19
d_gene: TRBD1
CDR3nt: TGTGCCAGCCGGACAGGGGGCGACGGCCGCTACACCTTC
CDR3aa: CASRTGGDGRYTF

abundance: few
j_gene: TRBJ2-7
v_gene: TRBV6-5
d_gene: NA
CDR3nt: TGTGCCAGCAGTTACTCTGGGGGCTCCTACGAGCAGTACTTC
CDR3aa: CASSYSGGSYEQYF

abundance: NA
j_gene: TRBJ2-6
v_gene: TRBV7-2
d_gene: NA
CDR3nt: TGTGCCAGCAGCATCCAGGGCCCTGGGGCCAACGTCCTGACTTTC
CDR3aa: CASSIQGPGANVLTF

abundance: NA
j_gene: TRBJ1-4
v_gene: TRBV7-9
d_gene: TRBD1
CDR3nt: TGTGCCAGCAGTGGACAGGGGGCTTTTGAAAAACTGTTTTTT
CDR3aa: CASSGQGAFEKLFF

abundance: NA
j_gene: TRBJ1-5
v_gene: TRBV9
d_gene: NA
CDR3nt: TGTGCCAGCAGCGTTGGTAGTGTGGGGCAGCCCCAGCATTTT
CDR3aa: CASSVGSVGQPQHF

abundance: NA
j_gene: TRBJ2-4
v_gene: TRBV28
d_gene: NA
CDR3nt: TGTGCCAGCAGCCGACTAGCCAAAAACATTCAGTACTTC
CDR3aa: CASSRLAKNIQYF

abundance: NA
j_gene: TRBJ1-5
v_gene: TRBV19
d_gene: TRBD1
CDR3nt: TGTGCCAGTAGTGACCTTGACAGGGGCATTCATAGCAATCAGCCCCAGCATTTT
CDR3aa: CASSDLDRGIHSNQPQHF

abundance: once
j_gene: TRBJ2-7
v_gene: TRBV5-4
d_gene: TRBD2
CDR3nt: TGTGCCAGCAGCTTGGACTTTAGCGGGACATCCTACGAGCAGTACTTC
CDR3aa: CASSLDFSGTSYEQYF

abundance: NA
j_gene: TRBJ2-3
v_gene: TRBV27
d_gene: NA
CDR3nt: TGTGCCAGCAGTTTAAACGGGCCCACAGATACGCAGTATTTT
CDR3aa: CASSLNGPTDTQYF

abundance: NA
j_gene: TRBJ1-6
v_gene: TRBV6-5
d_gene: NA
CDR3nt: TGTGCCAGCAGTTACGGGAGAGATCGGCCCCTCCACTTT
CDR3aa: CASSYGRDRPLHF

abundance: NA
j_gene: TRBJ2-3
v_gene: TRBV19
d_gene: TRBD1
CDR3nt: TGTGCCAGTAGTATGGACAGGGGGCTCACAGATACGCAGTATTTT
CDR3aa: CASSMDRGLTDTQYF

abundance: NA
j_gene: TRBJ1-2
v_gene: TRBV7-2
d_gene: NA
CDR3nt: TGTGCCAGCAGGGAAAGCGGGGGCAGGGGCTACACCTTC
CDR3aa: CASRESGGRGYTF

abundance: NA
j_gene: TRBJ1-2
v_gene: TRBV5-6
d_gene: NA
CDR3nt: TGTGCCAGCAGCTTGGGTGGGGCTGCAGGCTACACCTTC
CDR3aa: CASSLGGAAGYTF

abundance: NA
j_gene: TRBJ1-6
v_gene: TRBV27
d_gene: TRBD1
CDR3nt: TGTGCCAGCAGTCAGCTACTCTCCGGGACAGGGTATAATTCACCCCTCCACTTT
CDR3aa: CASSQLLSGTGYNSPLHF

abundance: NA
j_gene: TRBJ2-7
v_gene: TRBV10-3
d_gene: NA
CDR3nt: TGTGCCATCAGTGAGTCGAATGCAGGGAACTACGAGCAGTACTTC
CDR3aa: CAISESNAGNYEQYF

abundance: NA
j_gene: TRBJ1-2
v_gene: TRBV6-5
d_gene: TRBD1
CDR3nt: TGTGCCAGCAGTCCCGTGGGGACAGGGTTCTATGGCTACACCTTC
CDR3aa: CASSPVGTGFYGYTF

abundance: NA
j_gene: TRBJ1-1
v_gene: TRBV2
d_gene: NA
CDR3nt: TGTGCCAGCAGTGATCGAGGGGGGGCCCGGAACACTGAAGCTTTCTTT
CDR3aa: CASSDRGGARNTEAFF

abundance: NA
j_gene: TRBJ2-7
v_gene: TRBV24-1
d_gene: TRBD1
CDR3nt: TGTGCCACCAGTGATATACCGGGACAGGGTATCTACGAGCAGTACTTC
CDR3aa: CATSDIPGQGIYEQYF

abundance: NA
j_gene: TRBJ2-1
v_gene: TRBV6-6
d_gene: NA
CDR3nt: TGTGCCAGCAGTTACCCCTCTACGGGAGAGCAGTTCTTC
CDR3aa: CASSYPSTGEQFF

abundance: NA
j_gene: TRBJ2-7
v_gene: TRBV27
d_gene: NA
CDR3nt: TGTGCCAGCAGTCCCCTTCAGGGAGGGGGGGAGCAGTACTTC
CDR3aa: CASSPLQGGGEQYF

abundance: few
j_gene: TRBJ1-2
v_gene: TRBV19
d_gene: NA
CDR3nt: TGTGCCAGTAGTCCCCGGGACACCGAGACCTCTGGCTACACCTTC
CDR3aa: CASSPRDTETSGYTF

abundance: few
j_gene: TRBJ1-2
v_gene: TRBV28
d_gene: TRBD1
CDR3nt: TGTGCCAGCAGTTTGACAGGGGGCGCCTATGGCTACACCTTC
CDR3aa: CASSLTGGAYGYTF

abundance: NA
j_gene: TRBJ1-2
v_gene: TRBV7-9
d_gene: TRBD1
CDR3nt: TGTGCCAGCAGCCCACATGGTTGGTACGAGACAGGGGACAACTATGGCTACACCTTC
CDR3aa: CASSPHGWYETGDNYGYTF

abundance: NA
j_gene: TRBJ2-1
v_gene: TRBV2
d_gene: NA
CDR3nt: TGTGCCAGCAGTGAATTTCAAGGGGCGCTCAATGAGCAGTTCTTC
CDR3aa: CASSEFQGALNEQFF

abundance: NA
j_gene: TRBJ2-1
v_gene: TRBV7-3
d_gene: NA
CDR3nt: TGTGCCAGCAGCTTAACCCCCCCGGGATTTGAGAATGAGCAGTTCTTC
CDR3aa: CASSLTPPGFENEQFF

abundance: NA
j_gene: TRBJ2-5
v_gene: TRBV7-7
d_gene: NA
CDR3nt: TGTGCTAGCAGCTTAGGAGGGACCCCGGAGACCCAGTACTTC
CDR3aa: CASSLGGTPETQYF

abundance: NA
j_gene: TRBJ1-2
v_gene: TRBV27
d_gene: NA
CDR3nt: TGTGCCAGCAGGAATAACGAGGGACGGCTAGCTAACTATGGCTACACCTTC
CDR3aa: CASRNNEGRLANYGYTF

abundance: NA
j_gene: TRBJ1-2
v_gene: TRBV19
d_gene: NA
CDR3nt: TGTGCCAGTAGCCCACAAGGGGAACGGAGCTATGGCTACACCTTC
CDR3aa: CASSPQGERSYGYTF

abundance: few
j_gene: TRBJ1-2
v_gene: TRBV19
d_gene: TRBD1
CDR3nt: TGTGCCAGTAGCCTAGGGACAGGAGCTGGCTACACCTTC
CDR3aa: CASSLGTGAGYTF

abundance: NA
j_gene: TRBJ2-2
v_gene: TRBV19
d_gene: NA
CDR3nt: TGTGCCAGTAGTATGGGCGGGGGCTACACCGGGGAGCTGTTTTTT
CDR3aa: CASSMGGGYTGELFF

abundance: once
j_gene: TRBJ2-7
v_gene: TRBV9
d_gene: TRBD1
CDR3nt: TGTGCCAACCTGACAGGGGCCTACGAGCAGTACTTC
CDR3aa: CANLTGAYEQYF

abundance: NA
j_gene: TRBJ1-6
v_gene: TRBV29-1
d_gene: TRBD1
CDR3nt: TGCAGCGTTGAAGTACTGGGACAGCCTAATTCACCCCTCCACTTT
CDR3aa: CSVEVLGQPNSPLHF

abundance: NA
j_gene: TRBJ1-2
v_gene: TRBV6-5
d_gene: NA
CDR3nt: TGTGCCAGCAGCCGGGACACCAATAACTATGGCTACACCTTC
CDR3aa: CASSRDTNNYGYTF

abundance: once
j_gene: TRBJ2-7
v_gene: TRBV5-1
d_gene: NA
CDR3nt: TGCGCCAGCAGCTTGAGGGATAAGAACGAGCAGTACTTC
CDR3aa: CASSLRDKNEQYF

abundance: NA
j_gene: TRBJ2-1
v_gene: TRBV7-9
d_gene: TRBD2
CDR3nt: TGTGCCAGCAGCTTAGGGGCGGGGGTCGCCTACAATGAGCAGTTCTTC
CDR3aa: CASSLGAGVAYNEQFF

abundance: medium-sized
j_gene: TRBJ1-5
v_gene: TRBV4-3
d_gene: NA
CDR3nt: TGCGCCAGCAGCCAAGATAGGGGTGGGAGCAATCAGCCCCAGCATTTT
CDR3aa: CASSQDRGGSNQPQHF

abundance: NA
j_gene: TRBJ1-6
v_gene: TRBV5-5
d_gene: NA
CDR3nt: TGTGCCAGCAGCTTGCCGGGACTGAGGAATTCACCCCTCCACTTT
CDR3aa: CASSLPGLRNSPLHF

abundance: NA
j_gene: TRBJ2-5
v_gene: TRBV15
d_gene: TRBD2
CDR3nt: TGTGCCACCCGCAGAGCGGCCACGGGGGGGCAGGGGAAGAGGGAGACCCAGTACTTC
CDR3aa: CATRRAATGGQGKRETQYF

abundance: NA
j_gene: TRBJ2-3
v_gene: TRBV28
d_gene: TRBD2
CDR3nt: TGTGCCAGCAGGCCCGAGACTAGCGGTGCCTCAGGGTATTTT
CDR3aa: CASRPETSGASGYF

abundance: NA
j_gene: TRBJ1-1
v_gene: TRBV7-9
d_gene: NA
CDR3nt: TGTGCCAGCAGCTTTAGCCCCGGTGGTTACGGAGCTTTCTTT
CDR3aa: CASSFSPGGYGAFF

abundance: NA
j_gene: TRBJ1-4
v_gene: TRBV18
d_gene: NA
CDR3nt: TGTGCCAGCTCACGAAATTCTGCGGTGGTGGAAAAACTGTTTTTT
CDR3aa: CASSRNSAVVEKLFF

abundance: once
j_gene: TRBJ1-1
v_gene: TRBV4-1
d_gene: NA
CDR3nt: TGCGCCAGGGCAGCCATGAACACTGAAGCTTTCTTT
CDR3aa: CARAAMNTEAFF

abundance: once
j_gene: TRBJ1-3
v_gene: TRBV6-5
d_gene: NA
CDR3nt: TGTGCCAGCAGTTACGGACCCGCCTCTGGAAACACCATATATTTT
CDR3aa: CASSYGPASGNTIYF

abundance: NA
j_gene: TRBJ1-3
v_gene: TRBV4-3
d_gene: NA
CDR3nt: TGCGCCAGCAGCCAAGACAGGTCCAGGGAGGTCATATATTTT
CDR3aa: CASSQDRSREVIYF